The rows below give T cell receptor beta chains drawn from one sample of a study of T-cell memory formation after mild COVID-19. TCRdb processed the 5' RACE reads anew with MiXCR; each CDR3 protein has one entry. The repertoire holds about 560,000 distinct CDR3 sequences, around 16% seen once, with around 7.8% in the top ten. The sample comprised PBMCs or a T cell subset sorted from them (not recorded which). The origin of the receptors is an adult woman who had mild COVID-19 (a few samples of this study predate the infection). Cell type and time point are not known. CDR3s include the opening cysteine and the closing phenylalanine or tryptophan. D genes are given only for firm matches. Only part of the rows carry a size: once, few, many, or a class if the clone is expanded.

TGTGCCAGCAGCTTTCGGACAGGGGGGTCGCTCACTGAAGCTTTCTTT,CASSFRTGGSLTEAFF,TRBJ1-1,NA,TRBV7-6,TRBD1
TGTGCCAGCGGTCCTTGGACAGGGAAGGGCGAGCAGTACTTC,CASGPWTGKGEQYF,TRBJ2-7,NA,TRBV12-3/TRBV12-4,TRBD1
TGTGCCAGCAGTGAATATACTGACGGTTACTATGGCTACACCTTC,CASSEYTDGYYGYTF,TRBJ1-2,few,TRBV25-1,NA
TGCAGTGCTAGAGCCTCTAATGGAGGTTATCAGCCCCAGCATTTT,CSARASNGGYQPQHF,TRBJ1-5,few,TRBV20-1,NA
TGTGCCAGCAGCCTGACCGGGACTAGAACAGATACGCAGTATTTT,CASSLTGTRTDTQYF,TRBJ2-3,many,TRBV27,TRBD2
TGTGCCAGCAGCTTAGCGGTCCGCGAGTTGGGGACTGAAGCTTTCTTT,CASSLAVRELGTEAFF,TRBJ1-1,few,TRBV7-8,NA
TGTGCCAGCAGCGTGGGACTAGCATCCTACGAGCAGTACTTC,CASSVGLASYEQYF,TRBJ2-7,NA,TRBV11-2,TRBD2
TGCGCCAGCAGCTTGGGAGTAGCGGGAGGCACAGATACGCAGTATTTT,CASSLGVAGGTDTQYF,TRBJ2-3,NA,TRBV5-1,TRBD2
TGTGCCAGCGTCGGGGGCGGGGCCGGGCAGACCCAGTACTTC,CASVGGGAGQTQYF,TRBJ2-5,NA,TRBV25-1,NA
TGTGCCAGCAGTGGTCGGGACTACCACACCGGGGAGCTGTTTTTT,CASSGRDYHTGELFF,TRBJ2-2,few,TRBV25-1,TRBD2
TGTGCCAGCCTTATAAGGAGAGAAAACACCGGGGAGCTGTTTTTT,CASLIRRENTGELFF,TRBJ2-2,few,TRBV3-1,NA
TGTGCCAGCAGAGCCGAGCGGGGCTCCTACAATGAGCAGTTCTTC,CASRAERGSYNEQFF,TRBJ2-1,NA,TRBV6-5,TRBD2
TGTGCCAGCAGCCAAGGACAGGGGGCGCTTAACGAGCAGTACTTC,CASSQGQGALNEQYF,TRBJ2-7,many,TRBV3-1,TRBD1
TGTGCCAGCAGCTCCGGACTAGCGGTCCTCCAAGAGACCCAGTACTTC,CASSSGLAVLQETQYF,TRBJ2-5,NA,TRBV7-2,TRBD2
TGTGCCAGCAGCCCTACGTCTAGCGGGAGGACAGATACGCAGTATTTT,CASSPTSSGRTDTQYF,TRBJ2-3,once,TRBV6-5,TRBD2
TGCGCCAGCAGCCAAGTGGTCCGCGGGGACGAGACCCAGTACTTC,CASSQVVRGDETQYF,TRBJ2-5,NA,TRBV4-3,NA
TGTGCCAGCAGACACACAGGACAGGGGGACAATCAGCCCCAGCATTTT,CASRHTGQGDNQPQHF,TRBJ1-5,once,TRBV27,TRBD1
TGCGCCAGCAGCCAAGGCCACCCATTGGGATACAATGAGCAGTTCTTC,CASSQGHPLGYNEQFF,TRBJ2-1,NA,TRBV4-3,NA
TGTGCCAGCACCACCGGGACTAGCGGCTTCAATGAGCAGTTCTTC,CASTTGTSGFNEQFF,TRBJ2-1,NA,TRBV3-1,TRBD2
TGTGCCACCAGTGTGGGGGCTGGATCGAACAATGAGCAGTTCTTC,CATSVGAGSNNEQFF,TRBJ2-1,NA,TRBV24-1,NA
TGTGCCAGCAGTGACCCGTCCCCTTTAGCGTATGAAGCTTTCTTT,CASSDPSPLAYEAFF,TRBJ1-1,NA,TRBV6-1,NA
TGTGCCAGCAGCCCAGGACAGGGGGCGCCTACTTACGAGCAGTACTTC,CASSPGQGAPTYEQYF,TRBJ2-7,many,TRBV27,TRBD1
TGCAGTGCTAGAGGGGCCCTAGCGGGGGCGATTGAGCAGTTCTTC,CSARGALAGAIEQFF,TRBJ2-1,NA,TRBV20-1,TRBD2
TGTGCCAGCAGAATGGGACAGGCAGAGTACTTC,CASRMGQAEYF,TRBJ2-7,few,TRBV12-3/TRBV12-4,TRBD1
TGTGCCACCAGTTACGAGTTGGGAGGAACTATCCAAGAGACCCAGTACTTC,CATSYELGGTIQETQYF,TRBJ2-5,NA,TRBV6-2/TRBV6-3,NA
TGTGCCAGCAGCGTAGGTTCAGGAAGCGTCGACTACGAGCAGTACTTC,CASSVGSGSVDYEQYF,TRBJ2-7,few,TRBV9,NA
TGTGCCAGCAGCACCTTAACAGTGGCGGGAAAACTGTTTTTT,CASSTLTVAGKLFF,TRBJ1-4,NA,TRBV7-8,NA
TGTGCCAGCAGCAATAAGGACAGTTCTAACTATGGCTACACCTTC,CASSNKDSSNYGYTF,TRBJ1-2,NA,TRBV21-1,NA
TGTGCCAGCAGCCAAGATTCTGCGGGAGGACTCTACGAGCAGTACTTC,CASSQDSAGGLYEQYF,TRBJ2-7,few,TRBV4-2,TRBD2
TGTGCCAGCGGGTCGCAGGGCGAGCAGTTCTTC,CASGSQGEQFF,TRBJ2-1,NA,TRBV27,NA
TGCGCCAGCAGCCAAGTGCCTAGCACAGATACGCAGTATTTT,CASSQVPSTDTQYF,TRBJ2-3,NA,TRBV4-1,NA
TGTGCCAGCAGTTTCCCCTCACGACAGCCAGAAAATGAAAAACTGTTTTTT,CASSFPSRQPENEKLFF,TRBJ1-4,few,TRBV12-3/TRBV12-4,NA
TGCAGCGTTGAAGAACGAGGATTCCCCTACGAGCAGTACTTC,CSVEERGFPYEQYF,TRBJ2-7,NA,TRBV29-1,NA
TGTGCCAGCAGGCATACTAGCGGGGGGCAGGGAGAGACCCAGTACTTC,CASRHTSGGQGETQYF,TRBJ2-5,NA,TRBV12-3/TRBV12-4,TRBD2
TGTGCCAGCTCACCACCTACCGGGACCCAGTACTTC,CASSPPTGTQYF,TRBJ2-5,few,TRBV18,NA
TGCGCCAGCAGCTTTGGTGGGGGCCCCGAGTCCCAGTACTTC,CASSFGGGPESQYF,TRBJ2-5,NA,TRBV5-1,NA
TGTGCCAGCAGCGTCGGACGGAATAGCAATCAGCCCCAGCATTTT,CASSVGRNSNQPQHF,TRBJ1-5,NA,TRBV9,NA
TGTGCCAGCAGTCCTCCCTACTATCAGGCGGGGCAGTTCTTC,CASSPPYYQAGQFF,TRBJ2-1,few,TRBV12-3/TRBV12-4,NA
TGCGCCAGCAGCGCTTCCGACATTCAGTACTTC,CASSASDIQYF,TRBJ2-4,few,TRBV5-1,NA
TGCAGTGCTAGAACGTGGGGGGCAGGCACAGATACGCAGTATTTT,CSARTWGAGTDTQYF,TRBJ2-3,NA,TRBV20-1,NA